Below, 26 T cell receptor beta chains from the same sample are listed, as sequenced in a study of T cell repertoires in cytomegalovirus infection (dated by TCRdb to the late 2010s). The treatment or condition label, as the study defines it: in vitro stimulation with specific CMV peptide epitopes to enrich CMV-specific T cells. Which antigens these TCRs recognize remains unknown. The sequencer listed for this sample is Illumina HiSeq 1500. Using fastp at Q25 and MiXCR, TCRdb reprocessed the public reads and kept productive beta chains. A single entry per CDR3 protein holds the most common genes and DNA from its merged rows. The sample includes approximately 110,000 distinct CDR3 sequences, with roughly a third observed a single time. The top ten clonotypes cover approximately 50% of the sample. This specimen was CD8+ T cells from cultured PBMCs, taken from culture after CMV antigen stimulation. These receptors came from a human donor in good health (CMV status not recorded). Some clones in this sample may be carry-over from other donors' samples.

There are a few counts of this clonotype. V gene TRBV24-1 combines with J gene TRBJ2-1, with TRBD1 matching over 8 bases. V was pared by 4 bases and J by 7 bases, with 11 bases of the junction left unmatched. CDR1 is KGHDR, CDR2 SFDVKD, per germline. The CDR3 runs 16 residues. The chain's CDR3 is CATSDLTGDRGNEQFF. CDR3 DNA sequence: TGTGCCACCAGTGACTTAACCGGTGACAGGGGAAATGAGCAGTTCTTC.

The chain combines TRBV25-1 with TRBJ1-6; D is undetermined. Trimming pared 3 bases from V and 16 bases from J, leaving 13 bases between. This CDR3 contains 12 residues. Germline V gene lookup returns CDR1 MGHDK and CDR2 SYGVNS. The CDR3 protein is CASSDQHFSLHF. CDR3 nucleotides: TGTGCCAGCAGTGATCAACACTTCTCTCTCCACTTT.

This clonotype has a handful of counts. V usage is TRBV18 and J usage is TRBJ2-5; the D is unclear. Germline CDR1 and CDR2: KGHSH and LQKENI. Trimming took off 6 bases at V and 3 bases at J, with 11 bases between the two ends. The CDR3 runs 13 residues. The CDR3 region is CASSPGYEETQYF. DNA of the CDR3: TGTGCCAGCTCCCCCGGCTACGAAGAGACCCAGTACTTC.

This clonotype was counted only a few times. The chain links TRBV20-1 to TRBJ2-6, with D possibly matching TRBD2 (5 bases). The CDR3 is 19 residues long. Deletions cut 0 bases from V and 0 bases from J, with 18 bases between. Germline CDR1 reads DFQATT; CDR2 reads SNEGSKA (reference sequence). The CDR3 coding sequence is TGCAGTGCTAGAGATGAGGGAGCAGGCCCCCTCTCTGGGGCCAACGTCCTGACTTTC. It translates to CSARDEGAGPLSGANVLTF.

This sequence joins TRBV6-2 or TRBV6-3 and TRBJ1-2; D unresolved. V was pared by 4 bases and J by 0 bases, with 12 bases between. This CDR3 is 15 amino acids long. The germline gives CDR1 MNHEY, CDR2 SVGEGT. The CDR3 DNA is TGTGCCAGCAGTTCCTTCCGGGAAACTAACTATGGCTACACCTTC. It yields the protein CASSSFRETNYGYTF.

This clonotype was detected a few times. The chain combines TRBV18 with TRBJ1-1, with 8 bases that match TRBD1. CDR3 length: 15 residues. Looked up from germline, CDR1 is KGHSH and CDR2 is LQKENI. V shed 5 bases and J 3 bases; nucleotides not matched to a gene: 8. DNA of the CDR3: TGTGCCAGCTCAGTCTGGACAGGGTCCGACACTGAAGCTTTCTTT. Its protein is CASSVWTGSDTEAFF.

J is TRBJ1-5 and V is TRBV7-8; D remains ambiguous. CDR3 length: 15 residues. Germline-derived CDR1 and CDR2 are SGHVS and FQNEAQ. Trimming left V 5 bases short and J 2 bases short, with 13 bases between. CDR3 nucleotide sequence: TGTGCCAGCAGCAAGGCGACCTTGGGCAATCAGCCCCAGCATTTT. Residues: CASSKATLGNQPQHF.

The chain links TRBV11-2 to TRBJ2-7, with D uncertain. This CDR3 is built from 15 residues. CDR1 and CDR2 from the germline V gene are SGHAT and FQNNGV. With 1 base removed from V and 6 bases from J, the gap between germline ends came to 16 bases. CDR3: CASSLGLGDLLEQYF. The CDR3 nucleotides are TGTGCCAGCAGCTTAGGCTTGGGCGACCTCCTCGAGCAGTACTTC.

This chain links TRBV5-8 with TRBJ2-1; 9 bases are shared with TRBD1. Germline V gene sequence: CDR1 SGHTS, CDR2 YDEGEE. This CDR3 has 17 residues. J lost 4 bases, V lost 4 bases, and 12 bases had no gene match. CDR3 region: CASSPYTGGAFYNEQFF. The CDR3 nucleotides read TGTGCCAGCAGCCCCTACACAGGGGGCGCGTTTTACAATGAGCAGTTCTTC.

The chain combines TRBV4-1 with TRBJ1-6, with D perhaps matching TRBD1 (6 bases). Trimming took off 1 base at V and 10 bases at J, with 8 bases between the two ends. Germline V gene lookup returns CDR1 MGHRA and CDR2 YSYEKL. The CDR3 is 13 residues long. The CDR3 protein is CASSQVDRSPLHF. CDR3 DNA: TGCGCCAGCAGCCAAGTCGACAGGTCACCCCTCCACTTT.

The V gene is TRBV12-3 or TRBV12-4, the J gene TRBJ1-1; D remains ambiguous. The CDR3 sequence is 14 residues long. V lost 6 bases, J lost 1 base, and 12 bases lay in between. The DNA for the CDR3 is TGTGCCAGCAGATTCCCCGGGCAGAACACTGAAGCTTTCTTT. Its protein product is CASRFPGQNTEAFF.

The genes are TRBV19 and TRBJ2-5; 10 bases map to TRBD1. Germline CDR1 LNHDA, CDR2 SQIVND (reference sequence). CDR3 length equals 16 residues. V gave up 6 bases and J gave up 3 bases; unmatched junction bases: 10. CDR3 nucleotides: TGTGCCAGTAGCTATCGGTTAGGACAGGGGGAAGAGACCCAGTACTTC. Amino acid sequence: CASSYRLGQGEETQYF.

This clonotype appeared a few times. The chain couples TRBV4-3 to TRBJ2-7; 12 bases align to TRBD2. The V gene end was trimmed by 0 bases and the J gene end by 7 bases; junction bases not matched to a gene: 10. CDR1 and CDR2 from the germline V gene are LGHNA and YSLEER. CDR3 size: 17 residues. Here the CDR3 DNA reads TGCGCCAGCAGCCAAGATGGACTAGCGGGAACATACGGGGAGCAGTACTTC. Translated, it gives CASSQDGLAGTYGEQYF.

This chain joins TRBV24-1 and TRBJ2-2; TRBD1 aligns across 9 bases. Germline assignment: CDR1 KGHDR and CDR2 SFDVKD. The V gene end was trimmed by 6 bases and the J gene end by 3 bases; junction bases not matched to a gene: 4. The CDR3 is 15 amino acids. The CDR3 region is CATSTGGSDTGELFF. The CDR3 nucleotides read TGTGCCACCAGTACAGGGGGCTCGGACACCGGGGAGCTGTTTTTT.

This clonotype showed up many times. This chain connects TRBV7-3 to TRBJ2-1; D might be TRBD2 (5 bases). CDR1 and CDR2 from the germline V gene are SGHTA and FQGTGA. Trimming took 1 base from V and 4 from J, leaving 11 bases between them. The CDR3 sequence is 15 residues long. The DNA for the CDR3 is TGTGCCAGCAGCTTAATGGCGGGTGAATACAATGAGCAGTTCTTC. This encodes CASSLMAGEYNEQFF.

This clonotype has just a few counts. V is TRBV27 and J is TRBJ2-3; D is unclear. CDR3 length equals 16 residues. Trimming removed 5 bases from V and 1 base from J, with 16 bases in between. The germline gives CDR1 MNHEY, CDR2 SMNVEV (reference sequence). CDR3 sequence (DNA): TGTGCCAGCAGTCTCTTTGTCCCGTCGGGCACAGATACGCAGTATTTT. This gives the protein CASSLFVPSGTDTQYF.

This clonotype was observed many times. This chain joins TRBV19 and TRBJ1-2, with TRBD1 identical over 8 bases. The trim removed 5 bases at V and 3 bases at J, leaving 14 bases unmatched. The CDR3 has 17 residues. From germline, CDR1 is LNHDA and CDR2 SQIVND (reference sequence). CDR3 bases: TGTGCCAGTAGTCATCTAGGGCGACAGGGGCCCGACTATGGCTACACCTTC. This sequence encodes CASSHLGRQGPDYGYTF.

The chain is built from TRBV9 and TRBJ1-4; D possibly corresponds to TRBD1 (5 bases). CDR1 SGDLS and CDR2 YYNGEE come from the germline V gene. Trimming removed 4 bases at V and 5 bases at J, with 12 bases between. CDR3 size: 14 residues. The CDR3 bases are TGTGCCAGCAGCTCAGGGACGGAGAATGAAAAACTGTTTTTT. This sequence encodes CASSSGTENEKLFF.

Ten or more counts support this clonotype. J is TRBJ1-5 and V is TRBV7-8; TRBD1 is a possible D gene (6 bases). V was clipped by 1 base and J by 0 bases, with 13 bases between them. Germline V gene lookup returns CDR1 SGHVS and CDR2 FQNEAQ. The CDR3 is 17 residues long. CDR3 amino acids: CASSLVAGEYSNQPQHF. Written as DNA, the CDR3 is TGTGCCAGCAGCTTAGTGGCAGGGGAGTATAGCAATCAGCCCCAGCATTTT.

This clonotype came up many times. The chain links TRBV27 to TRBJ2-1; TRBD2 matches at 13 bases. The CDR3 extends over 15 amino acids. The J segment lost 8 bases and the V segment lost 6 bases, leaving 7 bases of the junction unmatched. In germline, CDR1 is MNHEY, CDR2 SMNVEV (reference sequence). The CDR3 nucleotides are TGTGCCAGCAGCACTGGGACTAGCGGGGTGGATGAGCAGTTCTTC. Its translation: CASSTGTSGVDEQFF.

Written as DNA, the CDR3 is TGTGCCAGCACTATAACTAGCGGCACAGATACGCAGTATTTT. Translated, it gives CASTITSGTDTQYF. The chain couples TRBV12-3 or TRBV12-4 to TRBJ2-3, with 7 bases aligning to TRBD2. J lost 1 base, V lost 7 bases, and 5 bases had no gene match. This CDR3 is 14 amino acids long.

This clonotype was seen many times. The chain couples TRBV7-8 to TRBJ2-7; 8 nucleotides agree with TRBD1. The CDR3 consists of 15 residues. V dropped 4 bases and J dropped 0; count of bases not matched to a gene: 5. Per germline, CDR1 SGHVS and CDR2 FQNEAQ. CDR3 nucleotides: TGTGCCAGCAGCTCCGGACAGGGTTACTCCTACGAGCAGTACTTC. It yields the protein CASSSGQGYSYEQYF.

This clonotype was observed at least ten times. CDR3 sequence reads: CASSPSLRASEQYF. The CDR3 region has the DNA TGTGCCAGCAGCCCATCTCTCCGGGCCTCCGAGCAGTACTTC. The V gene is TRBV7-9, the J gene TRBJ2-7; D gene ambiguous. CDR3 length equals 14 residues. With 5 bases removed from V and 6 bases from J, the gap between germline ends came to 17 bases. Germline V gives CDR1 SEHNR, CDR2 FQNEAQ (reference sequence).

This clonotype was observed a handful of times. The chain combines TRBV29-1 with TRBJ1-5; 8 bases line up with TRBD1. The germline V gene encodes CDR1 SQVTM and CDR2 ANQGSEA. J was trimmed by 3 bases and V by 7 bases; bases with no gene match: 20. CDR3 length equals 18 residues. The CDR3 here is CSASIGQGAVGINQPQHF. CDR3 nucleotides: TGCAGCGCTTCCATAGGACAGGGCGCAGTGGGAATCAATCAGCCCCAGCATTTT.

The J gene is TRBJ2-1, the V gene TRBV20-1; 10 positions match TRBD2. CDR3 size: 15 residues. Unmatched junction bases numbered 6, after V lost 0 bases and J lost 7 bases. Germline CDR1 DFQATT, CDR2 SNEGSKA (reference sequence). CDR3 sequence: CSARESGGASNEQFF. The CDR3 DNA reads TGCAGTGCTAGAGAGAGCGGGGGGGCCTCGAATGAGCAGTTCTTC.

This chain connects TRBV19 to TRBJ1-1; no reliable D call. The V and J ends lost 0 bases and 5 bases respectively, with 13 bases between them. The germline gives CDR1 LNHDA, CDR2 SQIVND (reference sequence). The CDR3 contains 15 residues. The CDR3 nucleotides read TGTGCCAGTAGTATAGAGAGCGGGGTAGGTACTGAAGCTTTCTTT. As protein: CASSIESGVGTEAFF.